The 24 T cell receptor beta chains presented below share a single source sample, sequenced in a study of cytomegalovirus exposure and HLA in healthy donors. The repertoire was sequenced with immunoSEQ multiplex PCR; TCRdb's copy has only in-frame clones and lacks some. The data hold 140,000 or so clones, with 85% to 90% observed a single time. The sample was PBMCs. Source of these receptors: a woman aged 25 to 45 in good health and CMV-seropositive.

The table lists this clone with a few counts. V and J are TRBV18 and TRBJ1-1; TRBD1 agrees at 8 bases. The CDR3 runs to 13 residues. Germline values: CDR1 KGHSH, CDR2 LQKENI. V shed 3 bases, J shed 7 bases, and the junction held 4 bases outside the gene matches. The DNA for the CDR3 is TGTGCCAGCTCACCGGGACAGGCAGGTGAAGCTTTCTTT. Encoded protein: CASSPGQAGEAFF.

With regard to this clone: Distinct nucleotide sequences in the sample also encode this CDR3. The chain links TRBV5-1 to TRBJ1-1, with D possibly being TRBD1 (5 bases). CDR3 length: 14 amino acids. V was trimmed by 0 bases and J by 4 bases, leaving 10 bases between them. Looked up from germline, CDR1 is SGHRS and CDR2 is YFSETQ. The CDR3 spells CASSLEGRGTEAFF. DNA for the CDR3: TGCGCCAGCAGCTTGGAGGGAAGGGGCACTGAAGCTTTCTTT.

This clone was seen a few times. The chain uses TRBV6-6 and TRBJ1-5; D not certain. Germline CDR1 is MNHNY and CDR2 is SVGAGI (reference sequence). CDR3 length: 14 residues. V was clipped by 7 bases and J by 5 bases, with 15 bases between them. In DNA form, the CDR3 reads TGTGCCAGCACCCTAGGCACTACACATCAGCCCCAGCATTTT. Translation: CASTLGTTHQPQHF.

V and J are TRBV5-6 and TRBJ1-4, with D tentatively TRBD1 (6 bases). Per germline, CDR1 SGHDT and CDR2 YYEEEE. This CDR3 region has 15 residues. The V end lost 4 bases, the J end lost 2 bases, and 12 bases lay between the germline ends. The CDR3 nucleotides read TGTGCCAGCAGCCCAACGGGGGGCACTAATGAAAAACTGTTTTTT. As protein: CASSPTGGTNEKLFF.

The gene calls are TRBV6-6 and TRBJ2-7; 7 bases agree with TRBD1. Germline CDR1 and CDR2: MNHNY and SVGAGI (reference sequence). This CDR3 is built from 15 residues. The J segment lost 2 bases and the V segment lost 2 bases, leaving 6 bases of the junction unmatched. This CDR3 is CASSYLGDSPYEQYF. The CDR3 DNA is TGTGCCAGCAGTTACCTAGGGGACAGTCCCTACGAGCAGTACTTC.

This clone was recorded only once. The rearrangement uses TRBV7-8 and TRBJ1-6; D is perhaps TRBD1 (6 bases). The V gene's germline CDR1 is SGHVS and CDR2 FQNEAQ. V was shortened by 0 bases and J by 8 bases, with 11 bases between the two germline ends. This CDR3 contains 15 residues. The CDR3 is CASSLARAGDSPLHF. The CDR3 DNA reads as TGTGCCAGCAGCTTAGCGAGGGCAGGGGATTCACCCCTCCACTTT.

The chain joins TRBV11-2 to TRBJ2-2; the match to TRBD1 covers 7 bases. Germline CDR1 and CDR2: SGHAT and FQNNGV. The CDR3 is 15 amino acids. With V trimmed by 9 bases and J by 3 bases, 10 bases remained unmatched. The CDR3 nucleotides read TGTGCCAGTTGTAGGGGGCTTTCTGACACCGGGGAGCTGTTTTTT. This translates into CASCRGLSDTGELFF.

This clone was counted a single time. The chain links TRBV11-2 to TRBJ2-5; 13 bases agree with TRBD2. CDR1 and CDR2 (germline): SGHAT, FQNNGV. This CDR3 region has 18 residues. V was clipped by 2 bases and J by 6 bases; unmatched bases: 12. CDR3 nucleotide sequence: TGTGCCAGCAGCTTACGTAGCCGACTAGCGGGAGGAAAGCAGACCCAGTACTTC. This translates into CASSLRSRLAGGKQTQYF.

V gene TRBV2 combines with J gene TRBJ2-7; 7 nucleotides agree with TRBD2. The length of the CDR3 is 15 residues. The J segment lost 2 bases and the V segment lost 2 bases, leaving 6 bases of the junction unmatched. The V gene's germline CDR1 is SNHLY and CDR2 FYNNEI. This chain's CDR3 is CASSERASGPYEQYF. As DNA, the CDR3 is TGTGCCAGCAGTGAACGGGCTAGCGGACCCTACGAGCAGTACTTC.

The chain combines TRBV2 with TRBJ2-3, with TRBD1 identical over 10 bases. The CDR3 is made up of 15 amino acids. Germline V gene lookup returns CDR1 SNHLY and CDR2 FYNNEI. The V gene end was trimmed by 7 bases and the J gene end by 3 bases; junction bases not matched to a gene: 7. For the CDR3, the DNA is TGTGCCAGCAAGAGGACAGGGGGGGGGACAGATACGCAGTATTTT. Residues: CASKRTGGGTDTQYF.

This clone was recorded only once. CDR3 nucleotides: TGTGCCAGCAGTGCCTTGCAGGGGGGCTTGCGGGAGACCCAGTACTTC. It codes for CASSALQGGLRETQYF. This chain uses TRBV27 with TRBJ2-5; tentative D call: TRBD1 (7 bases). Trimming stripped 5 bases from V and 5 bases from J, with 21 bases between. The germline gives CDR1 MNHEY, CDR2 SMNVEV (reference sequence). This CDR3 has 16 residues.

The V gene is TRBV7-9, the J gene TRBJ1-4; D not resolved. The ends were cut back, 1 base at V and 0 bases at J, with 6 bases in the middle. The CDR3 consists of 15 residues. The V gene's germline CDR1 is SEHNR and CDR2 FQNEAQ (reference sequence). The CDR3 DNA is TGTGCCAGCAGCTTAGAGCTGACAACTAATGAAAAACTGTTTTTT. Protein product: CASSLELTTNEKLFF.

This chain connects TRBV18 to TRBJ2-3, with 7 bases lining up with TRBD2. The junction had 10 bases not matched to a gene; V was cut back by 0 bases and J by 4 bases. CDR3 length equals 17 residues. Germline CDR1 and CDR2: KGHSH and LQKENI. The CDR3 sequence is CASSPPGRGRLADTQYF. The CDR3, as DNA: TGTGCCAGCTCACCACCGGGGCGGGGGAGACTCGCAGATACGCAGTATTTT. The full variable domain, rest sourced from reference TRBV18 and TRBJ2-3, is NAGVMQNPRHLVRRRGQEARLRCSPMKGHSHVYWYRQLPEEGLKFMVYLQKENIIDESGMPKERFSAEFPKEGPSILRIQQVVRGDSAAYFCASSPPGRGRLADTQYFGPGTRLTVL.

This chain joins TRBV7-9 and TRBJ1-6, with D perhaps TRBD1 (5 bases). CDR3 length: 16 residues. Trimming removed 6 bases at V and 6 bases at J, with 18 bases between. CDR1 SEHNR and CDR2 FQNEAQ come from the germline V gene (reference sequence). In DNA, the CDR3 is TGTGCCAGCAGTCGCGGAGGGGCGAGAATTAATTCACCCCTCCACTTT. It yields the protein CASSRGGARINSPLHF.

The chain links TRBV28 to TRBJ2-7; no clear D. The CDR3 length is 12 residues. V gave up 2 bases and J gave up 2 bases, with 4 bases separating them. The V gene's germline CDR1 is MDHEN and CDR2 SYDVKM. The DNA of the CDR3 is TGTGCCAGCAGTTTACTCCCCTACGAGCAGTACTTC. Translation: CASSLLPYEQYF.

This chain connects TRBV28 to TRBJ2-2; weak D call: TRBD1 (6 bases). The CDR3 loop spans 15 amino acids. The germline V gene has CDR1 MDHEN and CDR2 SYDVKM. Deletions cut 5 bases from V and 6 bases from J, with 16 bases between. Here the CDR3 reads CASSLSDSVPGELFF. The CDR3 DNA reads as TGTGCCAGCAGTCTCTCGGACAGTGTGCCCGGGGAGCTGTTTTTT. Variable domain in full (rest from reference TRBV28 and TRBJ2-2): DVKVTQSSRYLVKRTGEKVFLECVQDMDHENMFWYRQDPGLGLRLIYFSYDVKMKEKGDIPEGYSVSREKKERFSLILESASTNQTSMYLCASSLSDSVPGELFFGEGSRLTVL.

The chain joins TRBV27 to TRBJ2-1, with 12 bases that match TRBD2. CDR1 MNHEY and CDR2 SMNVEV come from the germline V gene (reference sequence). The ends lost 2 bases at V and 8 bases at J; junction bases unmatched: 10. CDR3 length: 17 residues. This CDR3 reads CASSLVLAGGPEDEQFF. The CDR3 DNA is TGTGCCAGCAGTTTAGTACTAGCGGGGGGTCCGGAGGATGAGCAGTTCTTC.

The chain joins TRBV29-1 to TRBJ2-3; D uncertain. Trimming left V 6 bases short and J 2 bases short, with 6 bases between. The CDR3 spans 11 residues. The germline CDR1 and CDR2 sequences are SQVTM and ANQGSEA. The CDR3 nucleotides read TGCAGCGTGGGCTTCACAGATACGCAGTATTTT. Encoded protein: CSVGFTDTQYF.

This rearrangement joins TRBV7-6 to TRBJ2-7, with a possible D match to TRBD1 (6 bases). Germline CDR1 SGHVS, CDR2 FNYEAQ. Trimming removed 0 bases from V and 3 bases from J, with 9 bases in between. CDR3 size: 14 residues. The CDR3 region is CASSLAKDSYEQYF. The CDR3 DNA sequence: TGTGCCAGCAGCTTAGCAAAGGACAGCTACGAGCAGTACTTC. Full variable domain (rest looked up from reference TRBV7-6 and TRBJ2-7): GAGVSQSPRYKVTKRGQDVALRCDPISGHVSLYWYRQALGQGPEFLTYFNYEAQQDKSGLPNDRFSAERPEGSISTLTIQRTEQRDSAMYRCASSLAKDSYEQYFGPGTRLTVT.

The chain links TRBV10-2 to TRBJ2-6; a weak D match, TRBD2 (5 bases). The CDR3 extends over 14 amino acids. The germline gives CDR1 WSHSY, CDR2 SAAADI. Trimming took 6 bases from V and 4 from J, leaving 10 bases between them. The CDR3, as DNA: TGCGCCAGCAGGGACTCCTTCGGGGCCAACGTCCTGACTTTC. Amino acids: CASRDSFGANVLTF.

The chain has TRBV6-5 and TRBJ1-2, with TRBD1 as a possible D gene (5 bases). Per germline, CDR1 MNHEY and CDR2 SVGAGI. The germline V and J ends were trimmed by 6 bases and 8 bases, with 22 bases remaining between them. The CDR3 has 15 residues. CDR3 bases: TGTGCCAGCAGGCTAACCGGGGGGGTTTCCTTAGGCTACACCTTC. As protein: CASRLTGGVSLGYTF.

The chain employs TRBV5-6 and TRBJ2-5; 7 bases fit TRBD1. The CDR3 consists of 15 residues. Losses at the gene ends were 8 bases for V and 0 bases for J; bases not matched to a gene: 10. Germline values: CDR1 SGHDT, CDR2 YYEEEE. DNA of the CDR3: TGTGCCAGTTATAATGACAGGGCGTACCAAGAGACCCAGTACTTC. Encoded protein: CASYNDRAYQETQYF. The full variable domain, rest sourced from reference TRBV5-6 and TRBJ2-5, is DAGVTQSPTHLIKTRGQQVTLRCSPKSGHDTVSWYQQALGQGPQFIFQYYEEEERQRGNFPDRFSGHQFPNYSSELNVNALLLGDSALYLCASYNDRAYQETQYFGPGTRLLVL.

The chain has TRBV11-2 and TRBJ2-7, with 11 bases that match TRBD1. CDR3 length equals 15 residues. The germline V gene encodes CDR1 SGHAT and CDR2 FQNNGV. The V segment lost 3 bases and the J segment 0 bases; nucleotides outside the gene matches: 1. The CDR3 sequence: CASSFGTGGSYEQYF. In DNA, the CDR3 is TGTGCCAGCAGCTTCGGGACAGGGGGCTCCTACGAGCAGTACTTC.

The CDR3 coding sequence is TGTGCCAGCACCCCTGGTGGGGGCGCAGGGCAGCCCCAGCATTTT. Translation: CASTPGGGAGQPQHF. The chain has TRBV6-5 and TRBJ1-5; a possible D gene is TRBD1 (6 bases). V dropped 7 bases and J dropped 7 bases, with 20 bases sitting between them. Germline-derived CDR1 and CDR2 are MNHEY and SVGAGI. This CDR3 spans 15 amino acids.